This note documents a single T cell receptor (beta chain) sequence. Its antigen remains unknown. CDR1 and CDR2 from the germline V gene are SGHAT and FQNNGV. V gave up 6 bases and J gave up 3 bases; unmatched junction bases: 8. The CDR3 extends over 15 amino acids. This specimen comes from a study of shared clonotypes between healthy human individuals. Study-level information: There were three CD4 naive, three CD4 memory, two CD8 naive and one CD8 memory plates per donor.

Donors were Caucasian adults residing in Nashville, Tennessee, USA. Naive CD4+ cells were CD45RA-selected; the remaining cells were memory. Clones were read by immunoSEQ multiplex PCR, and TCRdb kept only the in-frame ones, dropping some. This table has approximately 1,500,000 clones, roughly 96% appearing once. General observations from the study: Non-shared clonotypes had lower generation probabilities than clonotypes shared by all four sorted-subset donors.

Sequences were obtained from naive CD4+ T cells sorted from blood. Subset reported: CD45RA+ positively selected. The chain links TRBV11-2 to TRBJ2-1; 7 nucleotides line up with TRBD1. The TCR originated in a man under 40 in good health. The CDR3 loop reads CASRAPGQLYNEQFF. DNA for the CDR3: TGTGCCAGCAGGGCCCCGGGACAGCTCTACAATGAGCAGTTCTTC.